The clone carrying this T cell receptor beta chain has more than one count but fewer than ten. What it recognizes is unknown. These data originate in a study of CD8 T cells in ankylosing spondylitis. Study-wide findings and caveats: Reports say disease-linked clones showed up significantly more in matched ankylosing spondylitis synovial fluid. One TCR beta motif, made up of under ten highly homologous variants, appeared characteristic of ankylosing spondylitis blood. Prior work had noted some motif variants in reactive arthritis blood and synovial fluid. Disease-linked clones proved CD8+ and comparatively uncommon in peripheral blood.

Preparation of TCR beta libraries was done by quantitative 5'-RACE with molecular barcodes. TCRdb processed the 5' RACE reads anew with MiXCR; each CDR3 protein has one entry. The data show about 440,000 distinct CDR3 sequences, with roughly 15% seen just once and approximately 1% held by the top ten. This clonotype was sampled from a male donor with ankylosing spondylitis. Sequencing was carried out using blood, either unsorted or a sorted T cell fraction (not recorded which).

CDR3 DNA: TGTGCCAGCAGCTGGACCACGGGACAGGGTGGCTCACCCCTCCACTTT. Its protein is CASSWTTGQGGSPLHF. The chain recombines TRBV7-9 with TRBJ1-6; 9 bases line up with TRBD1. The junction had 11 bases not matched to a gene; V was cut back by 4 bases and J by 10 bases. Germline V gene sequence: CDR1 SEHNR, CDR2 FQNEAQ (reference sequence). This CDR3 spans 16 amino acids.